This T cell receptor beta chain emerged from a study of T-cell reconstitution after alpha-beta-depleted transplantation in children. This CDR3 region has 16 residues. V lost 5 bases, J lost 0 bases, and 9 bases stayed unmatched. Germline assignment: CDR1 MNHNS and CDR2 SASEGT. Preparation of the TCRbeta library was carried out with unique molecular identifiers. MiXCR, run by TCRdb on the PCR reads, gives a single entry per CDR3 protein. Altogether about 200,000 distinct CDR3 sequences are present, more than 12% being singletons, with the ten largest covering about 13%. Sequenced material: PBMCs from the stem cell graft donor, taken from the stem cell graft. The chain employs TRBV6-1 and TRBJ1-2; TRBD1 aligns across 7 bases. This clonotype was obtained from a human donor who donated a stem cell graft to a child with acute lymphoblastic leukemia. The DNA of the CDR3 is TGTGCCAGCAGTCTCCCCTCGGGACAGCCTAACTATGGCTACACCTTC. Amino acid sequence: CASSLPSGQPNYGYTF.